This TCR beta chain is drawn from a study of cytomegalovirus exposure and HLA in healthy donors. The primer mix had 60 Vbeta and 13 Jbeta primers. The table came from immunoSEQ multiplex PCR; TCRdb's copy has only in-frame clones and leaves some out. The repertoire holds 90,000 or so clones, over 75% seen once, with roughly 2% in the top ten. Notes on the study in general: A highly shared variant cluster was judged a likely technical artifact. Roughly uniform depth of sequencing across donors was assumed in presence/absence analyses. Later analysis identified a missense DCLRE1C variant that was linked to TCR beta V- and J-gene trimming.

CDR1 and CDR2 (germline): SEHNR, FQNEAQ (reference sequence). CDR3 size: 14 residues. The V end lost 0 bases, the J end lost 6 bases, and 9 bases lay between the germline ends. Details on this clone: Antigen: not known.

The sample taken for sequencing was PBMCs. The V call is TRBV7-9, the J call TRBJ2-1, with D perhaps matching TRBD2 (5 bases). The receptor was isolated from a boy aged 5 to 17 in good health and CMV-seronegative. This chain's CDR3 is CASSLAGEGNEQFF. DNA of the CDR3: TGTGCCAGCAGCTTAGCGGGAGAGGGCAATGAGCAGTTCTTC.